The clone carrying this T cell receptor beta chain has a handful of counts. The antigen remains unidentified. This sample is part of a study of identical twins. General observations from the study: Carriage of fewer insertions was seen in abundant cord blood beta clonotypes, whereas memory repertoires showed none. Models underestimated how often monozygotic twins shared out-of-frame TCR alpha.

TCRdb re-called the 5' RACE reads through MiXCR, storing one row per CDR3 protein. Of 600,000 to 800,000 distinct CDR3 sequences listed, 21% are singletons. Separately, the same data were catalogued under a study of T cells expressing NK-cell markers. That study reports: The study sequenced eight donors, seven HCMV-seropositive and one seronegative.

The specimen was PBMCs. The receptor was isolated from a woman aged 18-35 years in good health.

The CDR3 spells CASNRGPRTDTQYF. In DNA, the CDR3 is TGTGCCAGCAACCGGGGGCCCCGCACAGATACGCAGTATTTT. The V call is TRBV12-3 or TRBV12-4, the J call TRBJ2-3; tentatively, D is TRBD1 or TRBD2 (6 bases each). Trimming stripped 7 bases from V and 1 base from J, with 12 bases between. The CDR3 is 14 amino acids.